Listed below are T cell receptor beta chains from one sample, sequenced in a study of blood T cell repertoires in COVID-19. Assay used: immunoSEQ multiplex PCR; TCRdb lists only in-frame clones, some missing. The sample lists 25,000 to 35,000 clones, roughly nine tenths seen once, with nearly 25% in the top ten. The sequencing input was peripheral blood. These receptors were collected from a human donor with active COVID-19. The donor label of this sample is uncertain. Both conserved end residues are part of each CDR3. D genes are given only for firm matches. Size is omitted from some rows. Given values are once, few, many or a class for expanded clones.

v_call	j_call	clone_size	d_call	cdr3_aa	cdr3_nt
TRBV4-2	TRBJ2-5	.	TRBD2	CASSQDRTSGETQYF	TGTGCCAGCAGCCAAGATCGGACTAGCGGGGAGACCCAGTACTTC
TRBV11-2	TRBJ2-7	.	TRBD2	CASTLGGSYEQYF	TGTGCCAGCACCCTGGGAGGGTCCTACGAGCAGTACTTC
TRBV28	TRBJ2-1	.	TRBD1	CASRGTGYNEQFF	TGTGCCAGCAGGGGGACAGGTTACAATGAGCAGTTCTTC
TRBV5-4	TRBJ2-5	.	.	CASGRGSGETQYF	TGTGCCAGCGGCCGGGGTTCGGGGGAGACCCAGTACTTC
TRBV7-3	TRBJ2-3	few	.	CASSSTGTDTQYF	TGTGCCAGCAGCTCCACGGGAACAGATACGCAGTATTTT
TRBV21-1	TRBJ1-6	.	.	CASSKQWQGNSPLHF	TGTGCCAGCAGCAAGCAATGGCAGGGGAATTCACCCCTCCACTTT
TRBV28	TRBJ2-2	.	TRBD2	CASSQGLATTGELFF	TGTGCCAGCAGTCAGGGACTAGCCACCACCGGGGAGCTGTTTTTT
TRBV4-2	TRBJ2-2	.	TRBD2	CASSQAASGGATGELFF	TGTGCCAGCAGCCAAGCGGCTAGCGGGGGGGCCACCGGGGAGCTGTTTTTT
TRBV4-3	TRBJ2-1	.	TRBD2	CASSPGLAGENEQFF	TGCGCCAGCAGCCCGGGACTAGCGGGAGAGAATGAGCAGTTCTTC
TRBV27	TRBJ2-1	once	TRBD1	CASSYSGGSYNEQFF	TGTGCCAGCAGTTACTCAGGGGGCTCCTACAATGAGCAGTTCTTC
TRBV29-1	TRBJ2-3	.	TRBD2	CSVGPSSGLAGGHGGDTQYF	TGCAGCGTTGGCCCCTCATCGGGACTAGCGGGAGGCCACGGGGGAGATACGCAGTATTTT
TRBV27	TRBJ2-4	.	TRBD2	CASSLVGGLAGASAKNIQYF	TGTGCCAGCAGTTTAGTGGGGGGACTAGCGGGAGCTTCCGCCAAAAACATTCAGTACTTC
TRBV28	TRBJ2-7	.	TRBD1	CASSYLIRDRDGEQYF	TGTGCCAGCAGCTACCTAATCAGGGACAGGGACGGCGAGCAGTACTTC
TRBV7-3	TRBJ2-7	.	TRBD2	CASSPTSGGPWEQYF	TGTGCCAGCAGCCCCACTAGCGGCGGGCCCTGGGAGCAGTACTTC
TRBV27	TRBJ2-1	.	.	CASSFRIYNEQFF	TGTGCCAGCAGTTTCCGTATATACAATGAGCAGTTCTTC
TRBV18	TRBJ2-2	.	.	CASSGATGELFF	TGTGCCAGCTCAGGGGCAACCGGGGAGCTGTTTTTT
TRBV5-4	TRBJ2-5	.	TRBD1	CASSFPGDRQETQYF	TGTGCCAGCAGCTTTCCCGGGGACAGACAAGAGACCCAGTACTTC
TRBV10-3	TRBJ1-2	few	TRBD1	CAISDETGGINTF	TGTGCCATCAGTGACGAGACAGGGGGTATCAACACCTTC
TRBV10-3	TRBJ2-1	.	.	CATNRDNLGNEQFF	TGTGCCACCAACCGGGACAACCTCGGGAATGAGCAGTTCTTC
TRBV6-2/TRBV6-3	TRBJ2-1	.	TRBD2	CASSYPKRASGGGEQFF	TGTGCCAGCAGTTACCCCAAAAGGGCTAGCGGGGGTGGTGAGCAGTTCTTC
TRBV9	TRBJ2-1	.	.	CASSVGIASSYNEQFF	TGTGCCAGCAGCGTAGGGATAGCTAGCTCCTACAATGAGCAGTTCTTC
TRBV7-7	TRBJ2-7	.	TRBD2	CASSNGGEQYF	TGTGCTAGCAGCAACGGGGGGGAGCAGTACTTC
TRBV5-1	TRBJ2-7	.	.	CASSLFDTGSSEQYF	TGCGCCAGCAGCTTGTTTGATACAGGGTCGTCTGAGCAGTACTTC
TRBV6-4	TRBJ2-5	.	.	CASTCPGGPQETQYF	TGTGCCAGCACCTGCCCAGGGGGGCCTCAAGAGACCCAGTACTTC
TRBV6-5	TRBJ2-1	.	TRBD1	CASSYSMGQGVNEQFF	TGTGCCAGCAGTTACTCGATGGGACAGGGGGTCAATGAGCAGTTCTTC
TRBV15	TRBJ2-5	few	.	CATSLQETQYF	TGTGCCACCAGCCTGCAAGAGACCCAGTACTTC
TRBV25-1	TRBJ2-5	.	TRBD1	CASAKDRDIRETQYF	TGTGCCAGCGCAAAGGACAGGGATATCCGAGAGACCCAGTACTTC
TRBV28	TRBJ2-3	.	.	CASSLFGMGTDTQYF	TGTGCCAGCAGTTTGTTCGGGATGGGCACAGATACGCAGTATTTT
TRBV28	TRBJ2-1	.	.	CASSQGRDPPAEQFF	TGTGCCAGCAGCCAAGGTCGGGATCCCCCTGCTGAGCAGTTCTTC
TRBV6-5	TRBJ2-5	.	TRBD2	CASSPGGYQETQYF	TGTGCCAGCAGTCCCGGGGGGTATCAAGAGACCCAGTACTTC
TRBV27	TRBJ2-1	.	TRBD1	CASSQRTGRSPTGSYNEQFF	TGTGCCAGCAGTCAGAGGACAGGGAGATCCCCCACCGGCTCCTACAATGAGCAGTTCTTC
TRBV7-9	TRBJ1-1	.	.	CASSLAMGSGQEAFF	TGTGCCAGCAGCTTAGCGATGGGTTCAGGACAGGAAGCTTTCTTT
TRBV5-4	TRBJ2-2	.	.	CASRGRANTGELFF	TGTGCCAGCAGGGGCCGAGCGAACACCGGGGAGCTGTTTTTT
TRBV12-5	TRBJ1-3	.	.	CASERGGGNTIYF	TGTGCTAGCGAAAGGGGGGGTGGAAACACCATATATTTT
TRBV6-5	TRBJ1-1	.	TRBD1	CASSRQGRTEAFF	TGTGCCAGCAGCCGACAGGGAAGAACTGAAGCTTTCTTT
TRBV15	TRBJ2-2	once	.	CATSRAVGELFF	TGTGCCACCAGCAGAGCCGTGGGGGAGCTGTTTTTT
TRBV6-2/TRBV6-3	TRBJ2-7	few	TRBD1	CASSPDRIYEQYF	TGTGCCAGCAGCCCGGACAGGATCTACGAGCAGTACTTC
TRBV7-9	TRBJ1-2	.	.	CASSLVAGALSGYTF	TGTGCCAGCAGCTTAGTGGCAGGGGCCCTTTCTGGCTACACCTTC
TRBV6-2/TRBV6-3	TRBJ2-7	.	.	CASSYVGSAPHEQYF	TGTGCCAGCAGTTACGTCGGGTCGGCACCCCACGAGCAGTACTTC
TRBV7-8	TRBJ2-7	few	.	CASSPLSGGTYEQYF	TGTGCCAGCAGCCCCCTTTCGGGGGGCACCTACGAGCAGTACTTC
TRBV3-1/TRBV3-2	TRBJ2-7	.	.	CASSHRTSFYEQYF	TGTGCCAGCAGCCATCGGACTTCTTTCTACGAGCAGTACTTC
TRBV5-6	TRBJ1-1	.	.	CASSLGQENTEAFF	TGTGCCAGCAGCTTGGGACAGGAGAACACTGAAGCTTTCTTT
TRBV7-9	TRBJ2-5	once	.	CASSWTGEILAGRGSTQYF	TGTGCCAGCAGCTGGACTGGCGAAATTCTTGCGGGACGGGGGAGTACCCAGTACTTC
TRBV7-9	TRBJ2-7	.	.	CASSLSGTTNEQYF	TGTGCCAGCAGCTTGTCCGGGACAACCAACGAGCAGTACTTC
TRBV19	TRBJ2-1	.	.	CASSRTDSSSYNEQFF	TGTGCCAGTAGTAGGACGGACTCAAGCTCCTACAATGAGCAGTTCTTC
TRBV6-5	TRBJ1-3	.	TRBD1	CASSTGGFGNTIYF	TGTGCCAGCAGTACAGGGGGGTTCGGAAACACCATATATTTT
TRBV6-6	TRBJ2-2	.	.	CASSPSPGRDTGELFF	TGTGCCAGCAGTCCGAGCCCGGGAAGGGACACCGGGGAGCTGTTTTTT
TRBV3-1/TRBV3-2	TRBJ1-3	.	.	CASSQGGLSGNTIYF	TGTGCCAGCAGCCAAGGAGGCCTCTCTGGAAACACCATATATTTT
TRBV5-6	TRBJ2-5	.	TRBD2	CASSLAAGETQYF	TGTGCCAGCAGCTTGGCGGCGGGAGAAACCCAGTACTTC
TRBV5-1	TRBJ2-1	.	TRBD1	CASSFPASGQSYNEQFF	TGCGCCAGCAGTTTCCCTGCCTCGGGACAGAGCTACAATGAGCAGTTCTTC
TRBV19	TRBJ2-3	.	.	CASSESDTQYF	TGTGCCAGTAGTGAGTCAGATACGCAGTATTTT
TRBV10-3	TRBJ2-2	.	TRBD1	CAISEPGQGWLTGELFF	TGTGCCATCAGTGAGCCGGGACAGGGCTGGTTGACCGGGGAGCTGTTTTTT